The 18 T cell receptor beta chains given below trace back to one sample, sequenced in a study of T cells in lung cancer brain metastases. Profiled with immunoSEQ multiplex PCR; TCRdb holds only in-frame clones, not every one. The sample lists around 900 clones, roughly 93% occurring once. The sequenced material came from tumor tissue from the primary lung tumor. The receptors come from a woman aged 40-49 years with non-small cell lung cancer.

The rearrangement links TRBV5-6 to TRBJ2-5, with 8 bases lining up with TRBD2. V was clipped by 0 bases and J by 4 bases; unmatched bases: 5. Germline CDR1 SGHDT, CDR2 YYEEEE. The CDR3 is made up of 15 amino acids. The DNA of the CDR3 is TGTGCCAGCAGCTTGGGGTTAGCGGGAATAGAGACCCAGTACTTC. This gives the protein CASSLGLAGIETQYF.

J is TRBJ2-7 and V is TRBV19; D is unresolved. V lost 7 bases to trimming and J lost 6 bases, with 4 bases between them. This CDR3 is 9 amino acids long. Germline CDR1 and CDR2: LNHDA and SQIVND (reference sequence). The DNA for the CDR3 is TGTGCCAGTATTTGCGAGCAGTACTTC. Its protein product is CASICEQYF.

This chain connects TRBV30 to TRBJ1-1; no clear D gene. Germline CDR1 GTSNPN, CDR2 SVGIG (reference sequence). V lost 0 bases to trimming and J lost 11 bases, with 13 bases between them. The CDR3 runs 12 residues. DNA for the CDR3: TGTGCCTGGAGTGTAAGGCCTCGCCATGCTTTCTTT. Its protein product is CAWSVRPRHAFF.

Written as DNA, the CDR3 is TGCAGCGCCGTAGGTCCTTCACGGAGCACAGATACGCAGTATTTT. This sequence encodes CSAVGPSRSTDTQYF. V gene TRBV29-1 combines with J gene TRBJ2-3; the D is unclear. CDR1 is SQVTM, CDR2 ANQGSEA, per germline. V dropped 7 bases and J dropped 0 bases, with 17 bases sitting between them. CDR3 length: 15 residues.

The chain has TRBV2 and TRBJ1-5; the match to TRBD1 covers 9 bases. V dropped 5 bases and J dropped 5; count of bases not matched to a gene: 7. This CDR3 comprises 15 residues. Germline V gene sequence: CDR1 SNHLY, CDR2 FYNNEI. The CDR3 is CASSLGQGTDQPQHF. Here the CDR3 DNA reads TGTGCCAGCAGTCTCGGACAGGGGACGGATCAGCCCCAGCATTTT.

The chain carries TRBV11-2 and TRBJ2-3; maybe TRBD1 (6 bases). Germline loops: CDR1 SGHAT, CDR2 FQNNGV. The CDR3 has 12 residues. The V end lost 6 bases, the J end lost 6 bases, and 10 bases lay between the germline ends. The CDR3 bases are TGTGCCAGCAGTCACAGGGAGGATACGCAGTATTTT. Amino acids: CASSHREDTQYF.

As DNA, the CDR3 is TGTGCCAGCAGCCCGGACAGTCTAAGCTCCTACGAGCAGTACTTC. As protein: CASSPDSLSSYEQYF. The chain recombines TRBV7-6 with TRBJ2-7; D may be TRBD1 (6 bases). Germline V gene sequence: CDR1 SGHVS, CDR2 FNYEAQ. Trimming shortened V by 5 bases and J by 0 bases, and 14 bases separated the two germline ends. The CDR3 spans 15 residues.

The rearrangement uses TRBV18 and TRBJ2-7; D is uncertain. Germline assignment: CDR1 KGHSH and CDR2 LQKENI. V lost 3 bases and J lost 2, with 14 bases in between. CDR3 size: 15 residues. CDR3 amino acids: CASSPIFRAPYEQYF. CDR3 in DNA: TGTGCCAGCTCACCGATCTTTAGGGCTCCCTACGAGCAGTACTTC.

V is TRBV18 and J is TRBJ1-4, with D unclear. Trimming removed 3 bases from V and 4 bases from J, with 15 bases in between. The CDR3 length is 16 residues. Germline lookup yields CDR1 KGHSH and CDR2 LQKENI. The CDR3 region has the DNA TGTGCCAGCTCACCCGGCGTAGGTGTCTTTAATGAAAAACTGTTTTTT. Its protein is CASSPGVGVFNEKLFF.

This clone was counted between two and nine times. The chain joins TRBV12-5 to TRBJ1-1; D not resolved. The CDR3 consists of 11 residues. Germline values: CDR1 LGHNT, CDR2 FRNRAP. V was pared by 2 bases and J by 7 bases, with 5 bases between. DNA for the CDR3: TGTGCTAGTGGTTTGTACGGTGAAGCTTTCTTT. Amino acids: CASGLYGEAFF.

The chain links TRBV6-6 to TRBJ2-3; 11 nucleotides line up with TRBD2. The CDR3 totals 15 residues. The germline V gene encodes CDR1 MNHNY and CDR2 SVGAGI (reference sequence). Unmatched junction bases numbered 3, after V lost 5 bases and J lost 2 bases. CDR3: CASSQGLAVTDTQYF. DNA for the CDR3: TGTGCCAGCAGTCAGGGACTAGCGGTCACAGATACGCAGTATTTT.

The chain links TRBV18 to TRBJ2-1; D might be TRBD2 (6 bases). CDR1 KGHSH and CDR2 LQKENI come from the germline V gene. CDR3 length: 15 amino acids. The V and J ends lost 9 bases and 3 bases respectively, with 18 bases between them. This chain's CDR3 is CASSWGDGVYNEQFF. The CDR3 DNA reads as TGTGCCAGTTCATGGGGGGACGGAGTCTACAATGAGCAGTTCTTC.

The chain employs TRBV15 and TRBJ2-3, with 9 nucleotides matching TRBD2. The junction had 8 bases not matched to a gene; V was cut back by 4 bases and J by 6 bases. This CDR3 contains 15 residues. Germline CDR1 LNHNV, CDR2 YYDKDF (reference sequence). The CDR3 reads CATSTIGSGSDTQYF. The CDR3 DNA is TGTGCCACCAGCACCATTGGTAGCGGGAGTGATACGCAGTATTTT.

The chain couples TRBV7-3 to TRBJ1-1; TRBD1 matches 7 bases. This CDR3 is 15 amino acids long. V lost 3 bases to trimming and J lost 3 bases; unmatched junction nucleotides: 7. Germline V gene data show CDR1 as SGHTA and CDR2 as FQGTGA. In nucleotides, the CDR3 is TGTGCCAGCAGCTTCACAGGGGTAAAGTACACTGAAGCTTTCTTT. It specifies CASSFTGVKYTEAFF.

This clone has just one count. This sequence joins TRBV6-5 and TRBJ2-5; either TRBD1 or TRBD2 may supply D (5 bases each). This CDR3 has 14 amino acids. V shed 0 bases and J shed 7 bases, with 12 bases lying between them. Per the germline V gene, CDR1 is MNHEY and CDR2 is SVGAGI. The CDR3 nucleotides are TGTGCCAGCAGTTACTCGGAGGCCCAGGGGACCCAGTACTTC. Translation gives CASSYSEAQGTQYF.

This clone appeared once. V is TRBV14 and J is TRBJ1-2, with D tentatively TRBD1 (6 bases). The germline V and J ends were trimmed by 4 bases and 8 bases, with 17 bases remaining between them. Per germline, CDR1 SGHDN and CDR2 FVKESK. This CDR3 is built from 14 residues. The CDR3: CASSPGEGVRGYTF. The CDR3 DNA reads TGTGCCAGCAGCCCCGGGGAGGGGGTTCGGGGCTACACCTTC.

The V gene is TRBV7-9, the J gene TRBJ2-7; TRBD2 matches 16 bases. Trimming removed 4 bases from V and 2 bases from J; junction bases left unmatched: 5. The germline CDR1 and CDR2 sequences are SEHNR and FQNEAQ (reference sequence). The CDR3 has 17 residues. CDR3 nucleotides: TGTGCCAGCAGCTCTCCGGGACTAGCGGGGGGGGCCTACGAGCAGTACTTC. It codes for CASSSPGLAGGAYEQYF.

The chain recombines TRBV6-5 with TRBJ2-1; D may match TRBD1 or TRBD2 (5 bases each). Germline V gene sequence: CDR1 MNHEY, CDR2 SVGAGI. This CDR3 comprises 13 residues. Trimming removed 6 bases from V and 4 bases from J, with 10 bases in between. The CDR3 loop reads CASRGTVYNEQFF. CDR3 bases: TGTGCCAGCAGGGGGACCGTGTACAATGAGCAGTTCTTC.